This T cell receptor beta chain stems from a study of OX40 agonist ivuxolimab in advanced cancers. Study-level background: Each dose-escalation patient presented with hepatocellular carcinoma, melanoma, renal cell or head and neck cancer. Study observations and caveats: CD4+ and CD8+ blood T cells expanded clonally by week 6 at 0.1 to 3.0 mg/kg.

For this clone: What it binds is unknown.

Measured with immunoSEQ multiplex PCR; TCRdb has only the in-frame clones, and not every one. The table has 60,000 to 80,000 clones, roughly 88% seen once; the top ten hold roughly 1.6%. The V end was cut by 1 base, the J end by 1 base, with 1 base between. CDR1 and CDR2 from the germline V gene are SEHNR and FQNEAQ (reference sequence). This CDR3 spans 13 amino acids. V gene TRBV7-9 combines with J gene TRBJ2-2; the D is unclear. The sample here was CD4+ or CD8+ T cells sorted from blood, taken in a trial of the OX40 agonist ivuxolimab. The clonotype was recovered from an adult with an advanced solid tumor such as melanoma, head and neck, liver or kidney cancer. CDR3 nucleotide sequence: TGTGCCAGCAGCTTAGAGAACACCGGGGAGCTGTTTTTT. Translated: CASSLENTGELFF.